A single count supports the clone carrying this TCR beta chain. These data are taken from a study of cytomegalovirus exposure and HLA in healthy donors. The PCR used 60 Vbeta and 13 Jbeta primers. This table comes from immunoSEQ multiplex PCR, and its TCRdb copy is limited to in-frame clones, with some not included. The sample contains 130,000 to 150,000 clones, approximately 79% of which appear only once. The CDR3 spans 16 residues. Unmatched junction bases numbered 5, after V lost 2 bases and J lost 6 bases. Germline loops: CDR1 SGHNT, CDR2 YYREEE (reference sequence). The J gene is TRBJ2-2, the V gene TRBV5-4, with 12 positions matching TRBD2. The sequencing sample was made of PBMCs. The sequence was obtained from a woman in her 40s in good health and CMV-seropositive. Here the CDR3 reads CASSFSSGGVAGELFF. CDR3 sequence (DNA): TGTGCCAGCAGCTTCTCTAGCGGGGGGGTCGCCGGGGAGCTGTTTTTT.